The subject of this entry is one TCR beta chain. The antigen remains unidentified. Trimming cost V 3 bases and J 8 bases; bases outside gene matches: 14. The CDR3 spans 16 residues. Germline V gene data show CDR1 as SGHTA and CDR2 as FQGNSA. In the PCR, 60 Vbeta and 13 Jbeta primers were used. Some clones are missing from TCRdb's copy, which holds only in-frame ones; the method was immunoSEQ multiplex PCR. In the table there are over 150,000 clones, 60% to 85% of which are singletons. This specimen belongs to a study of cytomegalovirus exposure and HLA in healthy donors. Study background: Unique TCR beta sequences numbering about 100 million came from approximately 180 million T cells in an earlier analysis. Study findings and constraints: Later on, an analysis showed TCR association rates differing by HLA locus, with DRB1 the most and HLA-C the fewest. A later analysis showed that HLA-associated TCR beta chains had undergone more clonal expansion than equally common others. Usually a TCR sequence was rare, but some public TCRs were found in many donors.

The source is a male donor in good health and CMV-seropositive. The chain is built from TRBV7-2 and TRBJ2-3; 7 bases align to TRBD2. Sequenced material: PBMCs. CDR3 in amino acids: CASSLGLGRAIATQYF. The CDR3 coding sequence is TGTGCCAGCAGCTTGGGCCTAGGGAGGGCGATCGCTACGCAGTATTTT.